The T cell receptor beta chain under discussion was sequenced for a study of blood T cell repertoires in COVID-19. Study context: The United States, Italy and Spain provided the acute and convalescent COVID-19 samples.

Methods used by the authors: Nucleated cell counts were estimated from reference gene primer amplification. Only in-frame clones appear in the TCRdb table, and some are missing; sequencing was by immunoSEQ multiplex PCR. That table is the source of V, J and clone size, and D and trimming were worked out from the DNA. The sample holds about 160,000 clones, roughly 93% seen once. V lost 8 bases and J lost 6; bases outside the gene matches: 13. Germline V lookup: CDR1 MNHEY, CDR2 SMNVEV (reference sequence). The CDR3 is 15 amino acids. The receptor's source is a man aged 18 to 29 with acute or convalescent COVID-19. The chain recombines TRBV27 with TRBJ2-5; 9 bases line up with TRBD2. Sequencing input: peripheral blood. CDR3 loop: CASGSGTSNLQTQYF. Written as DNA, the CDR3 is TGTGCCAGCGGCTCCGGGACTAGCAATTTGCAGACCCAGTACTTC.